The TCR beta chain described here comes from a study of T-cell reconstitution after alpha-beta-depleted transplantation in children. In its sample, this clonotype was seen many times. Antigen: not known. Broader study findings: Some patients showed high day-60 TCRbeta diversity, which derived from surviving recipient T cells and thymic progenitors. One year after transplant, T-cell counts and diversity came mostly from newly produced T cells.

A library of TCRbeta sequences, prepared with unique molecular identifiers, was generated. MiXCR was run by TCRdb on the PCR reads, yielding one entry per CDR3 protein. Counted here are 400,000 to 550,000 distinct CDR3 sequences, approximately 10% occurring once; the ten biggest clones make up 2%. This receptor was obtained from a child aged 2 to 10 with inherited bone marrow failure, due to receive a stem cell transplant. Sequenced here: PBMCs, sampled before TCRalphabeta/CD19-depleted stem cell transplant.

The chain's CDR3 is CSVLLRTGVQEQYF. The CDR3 DNA follows: TGCAGCGTTTTGCTTAGGACAGGGGTTCAGGAGCAGTACTTC. The chain recombines TRBV29-1 with TRBJ2-7, with 9 bases identical to TRBD1. V gave up 5 bases and J gave up 7 bases; unmatched junction bases: 12. The germline V gene encodes CDR1 SQVTM and CDR2 ANQGSEA. This CDR3 is built from 14 residues.